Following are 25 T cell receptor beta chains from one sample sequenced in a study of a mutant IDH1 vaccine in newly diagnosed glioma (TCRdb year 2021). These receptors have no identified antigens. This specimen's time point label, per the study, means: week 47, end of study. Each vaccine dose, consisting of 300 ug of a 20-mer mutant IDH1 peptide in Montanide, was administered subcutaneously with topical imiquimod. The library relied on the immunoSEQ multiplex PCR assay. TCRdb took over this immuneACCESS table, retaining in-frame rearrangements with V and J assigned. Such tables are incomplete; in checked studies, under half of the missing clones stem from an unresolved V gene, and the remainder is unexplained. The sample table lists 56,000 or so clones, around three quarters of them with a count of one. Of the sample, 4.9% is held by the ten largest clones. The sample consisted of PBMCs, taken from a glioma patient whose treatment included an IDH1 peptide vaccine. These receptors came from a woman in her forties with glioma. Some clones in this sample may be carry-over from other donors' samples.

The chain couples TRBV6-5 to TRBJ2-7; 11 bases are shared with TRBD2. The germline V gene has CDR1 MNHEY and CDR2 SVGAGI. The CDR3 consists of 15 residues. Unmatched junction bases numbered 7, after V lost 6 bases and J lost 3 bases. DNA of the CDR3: TGTGCCAGCAGCCCCAAGGGACTAGCGGACTACGAGCAGTACTTC. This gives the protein CASSPKGLADYEQYF.

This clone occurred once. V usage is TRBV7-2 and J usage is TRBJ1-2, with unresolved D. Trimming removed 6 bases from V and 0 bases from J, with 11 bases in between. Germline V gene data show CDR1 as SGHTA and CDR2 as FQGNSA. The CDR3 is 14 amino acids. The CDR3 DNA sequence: TGTGCCAGCAGTCCCAGTGAAGCTAACTATGGCTACACCTTC. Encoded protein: CASSPSEANYGYTF.

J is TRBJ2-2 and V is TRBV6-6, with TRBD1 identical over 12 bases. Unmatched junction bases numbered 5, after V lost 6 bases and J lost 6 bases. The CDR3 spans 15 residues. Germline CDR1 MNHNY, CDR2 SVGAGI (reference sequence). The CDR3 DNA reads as TGTGCCAGCAGGCCGGGACAGGGGGCGCCCGGGGAGCTGTTTTTT. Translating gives CASRPGQGAPGELFF.

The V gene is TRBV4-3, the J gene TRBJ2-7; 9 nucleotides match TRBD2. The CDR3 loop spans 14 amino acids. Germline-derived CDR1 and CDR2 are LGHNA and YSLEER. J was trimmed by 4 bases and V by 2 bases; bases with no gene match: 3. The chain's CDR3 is CASSQYSGGYEQYF. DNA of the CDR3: TGCGCCAGCAGCCAATATAGCGGGGGTTACGAGCAGTACTTC.

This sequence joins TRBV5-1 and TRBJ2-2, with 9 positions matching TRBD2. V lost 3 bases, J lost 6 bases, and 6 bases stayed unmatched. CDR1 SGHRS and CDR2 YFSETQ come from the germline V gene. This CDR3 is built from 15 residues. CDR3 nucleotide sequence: TGCGCCAGCAGCTCCCTAGCGGGGAATCCCGGGGAGCTGTTTTTT. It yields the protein CASSSLAGNPGELFF. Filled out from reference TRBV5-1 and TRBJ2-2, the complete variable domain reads KAGVTQTPRYLIKTRGQQVTLSCSPISGHRSVSWYQQTPGQGLQFLFEYFSETQRNKGNFPGRFSGRQFSNSRSEMNVSTLELGDSALYLCASSSLAGNPGELFFGEGSRLTVL.

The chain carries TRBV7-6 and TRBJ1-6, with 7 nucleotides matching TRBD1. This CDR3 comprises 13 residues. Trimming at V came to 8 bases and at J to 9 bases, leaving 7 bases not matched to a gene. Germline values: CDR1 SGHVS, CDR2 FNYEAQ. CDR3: CASGQDSGSPLHF. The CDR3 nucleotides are TGTGCCAGCGGACAGGATTCGGGTTCACCCCTCCACTTT.

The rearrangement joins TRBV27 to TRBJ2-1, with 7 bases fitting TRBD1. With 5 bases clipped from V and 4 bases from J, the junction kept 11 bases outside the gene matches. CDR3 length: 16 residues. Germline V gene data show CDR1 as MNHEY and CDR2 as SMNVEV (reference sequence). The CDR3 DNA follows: TGTGCCAGCAGTACAAAGGCAGGGGGTCCTTACAATGAGCAGTTCTTC. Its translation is CASSTKAGGPYNEQFF.

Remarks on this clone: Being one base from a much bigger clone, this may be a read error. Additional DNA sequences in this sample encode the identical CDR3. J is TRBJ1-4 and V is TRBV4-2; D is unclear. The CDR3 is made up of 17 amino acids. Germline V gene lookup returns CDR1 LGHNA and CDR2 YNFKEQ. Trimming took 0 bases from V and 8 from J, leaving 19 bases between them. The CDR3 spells CASSQDPTLGRAEKLFF. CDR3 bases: TGTGCCAGCAGCCAAGATCCCACCTTAGGACGAGCCGAAAAACTGTTTTTT.

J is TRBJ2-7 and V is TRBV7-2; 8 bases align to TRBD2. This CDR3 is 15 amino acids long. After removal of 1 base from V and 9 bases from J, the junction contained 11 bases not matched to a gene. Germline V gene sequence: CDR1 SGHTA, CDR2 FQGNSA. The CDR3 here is CASSLGTASGLRQYF. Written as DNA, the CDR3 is TGTGCCAGCAGCTTAGGGACGGCTAGCGGGCTTAGGCAGTACTTC.

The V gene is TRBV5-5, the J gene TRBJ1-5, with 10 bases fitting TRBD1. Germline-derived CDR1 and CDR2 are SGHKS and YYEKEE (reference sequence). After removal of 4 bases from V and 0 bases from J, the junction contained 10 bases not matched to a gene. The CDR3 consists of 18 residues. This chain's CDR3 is CASSAAGQGYLSNQPQHF. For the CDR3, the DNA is TGTGCCAGCAGCGCCGCGGGACAGGGGTACCTTAGCAATCAGCCCCAGCATTTT. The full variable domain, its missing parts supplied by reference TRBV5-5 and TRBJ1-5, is DAGVTQSPTHLIKTRGQQVTLRCSPISGHKSVSWYQQVLGQGPQFIFQYYEKEERGRGNFPDRFSARQFPNYSSELNVNALLLGDSALYLCASSAAGQGYLSNQPQHFGDGTRLSIL.

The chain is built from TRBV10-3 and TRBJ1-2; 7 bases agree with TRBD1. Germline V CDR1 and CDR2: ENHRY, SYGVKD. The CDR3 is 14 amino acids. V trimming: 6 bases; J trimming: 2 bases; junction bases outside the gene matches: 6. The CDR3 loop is CAIRTNRGNYGYTF. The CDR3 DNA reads TGTGCCATCAGGACAAACAGGGGAAACTATGGCTACACCTTC.

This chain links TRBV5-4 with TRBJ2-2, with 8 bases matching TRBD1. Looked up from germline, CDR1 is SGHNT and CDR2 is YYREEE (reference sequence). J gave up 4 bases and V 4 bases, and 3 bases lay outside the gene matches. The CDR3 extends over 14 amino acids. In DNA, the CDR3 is TGTGCCAGCAGCCAGGGGGCGCGCACCGGGGAGCTGTTTTTT. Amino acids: CASSQGARTGELFF.

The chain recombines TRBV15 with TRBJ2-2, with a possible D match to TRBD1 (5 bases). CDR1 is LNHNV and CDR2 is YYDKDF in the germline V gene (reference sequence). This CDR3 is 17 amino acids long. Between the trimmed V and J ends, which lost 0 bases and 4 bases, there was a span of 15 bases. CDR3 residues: CATSRDGASRFTGELFF. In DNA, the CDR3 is TGTGCCACCAGCAGAGATGGGGCCAGCCGGTTCACCGGGGAGCTGTTTTTT. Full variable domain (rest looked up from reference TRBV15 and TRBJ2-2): DAMVIQNPRYQVTQFGKPVTLSCSQTLNHNVMYWYQQKSSQAPKLLFHYYDKDFNNEADTPDNFQSRRPNTSFCFLDIRSPGLGDTAMYLCATSRDGASRFTGELFFGEGSRLTVL.

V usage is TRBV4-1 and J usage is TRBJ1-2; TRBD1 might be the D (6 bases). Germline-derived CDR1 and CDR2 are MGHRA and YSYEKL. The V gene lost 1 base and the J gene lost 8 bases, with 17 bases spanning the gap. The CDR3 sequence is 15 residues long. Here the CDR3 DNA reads TGCGCCAGCAGCCAAGTGGGGGGGCAGGTCTTGGGCTACACCTTC. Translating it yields CASSQVGGQVLGYTF.

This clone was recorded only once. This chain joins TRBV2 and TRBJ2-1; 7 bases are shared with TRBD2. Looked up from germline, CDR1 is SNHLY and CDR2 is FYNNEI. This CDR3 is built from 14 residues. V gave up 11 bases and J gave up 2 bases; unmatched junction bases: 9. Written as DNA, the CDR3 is TGTGCCTGCCGCGGTGGACTAGCCTACAATGAGCAGTTCTTC. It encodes CACRGGLAYNEQFF.

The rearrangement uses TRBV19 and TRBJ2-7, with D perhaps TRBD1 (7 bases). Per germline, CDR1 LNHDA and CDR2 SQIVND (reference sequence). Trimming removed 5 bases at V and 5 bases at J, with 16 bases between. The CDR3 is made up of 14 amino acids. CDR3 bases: TGTGCCAGTAGTCCACAGACAGGGAGGAACGAGCAGTACTTC. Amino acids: CASSPQTGRNEQYF.

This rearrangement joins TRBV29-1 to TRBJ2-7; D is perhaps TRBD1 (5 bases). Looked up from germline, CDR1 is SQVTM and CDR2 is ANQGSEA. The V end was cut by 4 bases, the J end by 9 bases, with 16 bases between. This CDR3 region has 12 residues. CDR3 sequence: CSVGGRSPGQYF. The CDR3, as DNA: TGCAGCGTTGGGGGCCGGTCACCTGGGCAGTACTTC.

In DNA, the CDR3 is TGTGCCAGCAGGGACTATTTAAGCACAGATACGCAGTATTTT. Translating gives CASRDYLSTDTQYF. The V call is TRBV2, the J call TRBJ2-3; tentatively, D is TRBD2 (6 bases). This CDR3 region has 14 residues. Germline V gives CDR1 SNHLY, CDR2 FYNNEI. With 6 bases removed from V and 0 bases from J, the gap between germline ends came to 10 bases.

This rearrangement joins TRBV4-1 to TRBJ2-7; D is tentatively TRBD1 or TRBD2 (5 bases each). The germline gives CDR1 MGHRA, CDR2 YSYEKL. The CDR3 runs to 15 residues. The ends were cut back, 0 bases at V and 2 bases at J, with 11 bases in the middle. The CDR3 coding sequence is TGCGCCAGCAGCCAAGAGGGTCGGGGCCCCTACGAGCAGTACTTC. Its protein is CASSQEGRGPYEQYF.

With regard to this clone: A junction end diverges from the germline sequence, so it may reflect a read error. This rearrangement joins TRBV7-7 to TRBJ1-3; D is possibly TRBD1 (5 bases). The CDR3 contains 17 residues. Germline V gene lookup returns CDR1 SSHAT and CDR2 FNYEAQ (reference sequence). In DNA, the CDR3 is TGTGCTAGCAGCCCAGTCCCTGCAGGGCGCTCTGGAAACACCATATATTTT. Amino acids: CASSPVPAGRSGNTIYF.

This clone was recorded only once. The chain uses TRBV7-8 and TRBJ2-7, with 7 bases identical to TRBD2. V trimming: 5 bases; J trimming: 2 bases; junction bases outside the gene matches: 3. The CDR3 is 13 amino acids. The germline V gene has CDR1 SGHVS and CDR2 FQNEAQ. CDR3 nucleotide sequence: TGTGCCAGCAGCCCGGGGGGTACCTACGAGCAGTACTTC. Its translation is CASSPGGTYEQYF. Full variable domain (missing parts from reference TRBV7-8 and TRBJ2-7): GAGVSQSPRYKVAKRGQDVALRCDPISGHVSLFWYQQALGQGPEFLTYFQNEAQLDKSGLPSDRFFAERPEGSVSTLKIQRTQQEDSAVYLCASSPGGTYEQYFGPGTRLTVT.

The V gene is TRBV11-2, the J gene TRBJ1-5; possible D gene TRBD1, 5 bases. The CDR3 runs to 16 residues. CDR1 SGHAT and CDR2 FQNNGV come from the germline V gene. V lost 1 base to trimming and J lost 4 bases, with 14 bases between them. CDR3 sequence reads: CASSLVNRGGNQPQHF. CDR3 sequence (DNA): TGTGCCAGCAGCTTAGTAAATAGGGGCGGGAATCAGCCCCAGCATTTT.

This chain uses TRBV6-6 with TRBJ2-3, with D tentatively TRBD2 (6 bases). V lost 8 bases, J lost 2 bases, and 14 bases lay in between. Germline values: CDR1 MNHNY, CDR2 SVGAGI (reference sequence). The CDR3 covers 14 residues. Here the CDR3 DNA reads TGTGCCAGCCTCCCGGGAGCCGTCACAGATACGCAGTATTTT. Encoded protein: CASLPGAVTDTQYF.

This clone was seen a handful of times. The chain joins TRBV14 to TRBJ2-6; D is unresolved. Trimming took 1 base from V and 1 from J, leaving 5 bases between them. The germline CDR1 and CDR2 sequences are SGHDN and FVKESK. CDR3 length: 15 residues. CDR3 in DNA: TGTGCCAGCAGCCAAGCATGGTCTGGGGCCAACGTCCTGACTTTC. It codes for CASSQAWSGANVLTF.

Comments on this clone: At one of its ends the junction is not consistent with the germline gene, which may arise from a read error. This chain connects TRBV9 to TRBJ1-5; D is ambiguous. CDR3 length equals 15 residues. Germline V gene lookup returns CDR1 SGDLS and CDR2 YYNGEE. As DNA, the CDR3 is TGTGCCAGCAGCGAGACTGGGGATAGCTATCAGCCCCAGCATTTT. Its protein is CASSETGDSYQPQHF.